This TCR beta chain was sequenced in a study of T cells in localized non-small cell lung cancer. Study-wide findings and caveats: Detection in adjacent lung was observed for a median around 50 of the top 100 tumor clones.

Of note for this clone: The antigen remains undetermined.

The CDR3 totals 15 residues. Germline V gene lookup returns CDR1 LNHNV and CDR2 YYDKDF (reference sequence). V was pared by 0 bases and J by 7 bases, with 5 bases of the junction left unmatched. The table came from immunoSEQ multiplex PCR; TCRdb's copy has only in-frame clones and leaves some out. The table lists 45,000 to 60,000 clones, about nine tenths of them singletons. The sample consisted of peripheral blood, taken before any cancer treatment. The J gene is TRBJ1-4, the V gene TRBV15; 7 nucleotides agree with TRBD1. This clonotype was sampled from a woman aged 35-75 years with stage I lung adenocarcinoma. The chain's CDR3 is CATSREGTEGEKLFF. Here the CDR3 DNA reads TGTGCCACCAGCAGAGAAGGGACAGAAGGTGAAAAACTGTTTTTT.